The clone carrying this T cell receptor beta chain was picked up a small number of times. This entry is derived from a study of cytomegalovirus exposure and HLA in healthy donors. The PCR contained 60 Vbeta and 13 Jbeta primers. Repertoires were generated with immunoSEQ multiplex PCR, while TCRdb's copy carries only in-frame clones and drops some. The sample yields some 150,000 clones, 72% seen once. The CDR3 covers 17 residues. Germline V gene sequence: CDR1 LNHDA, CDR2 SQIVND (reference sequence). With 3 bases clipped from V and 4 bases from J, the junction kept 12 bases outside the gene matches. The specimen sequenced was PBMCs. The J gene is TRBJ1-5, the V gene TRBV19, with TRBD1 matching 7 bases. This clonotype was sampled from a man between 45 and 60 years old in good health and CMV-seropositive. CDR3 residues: CASSILTSDRKNQPQHF. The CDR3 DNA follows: TGTGCCAGTAGTATCTTAACCTCGGACAGGAAGAATCAGCCCCAGCATTTT.